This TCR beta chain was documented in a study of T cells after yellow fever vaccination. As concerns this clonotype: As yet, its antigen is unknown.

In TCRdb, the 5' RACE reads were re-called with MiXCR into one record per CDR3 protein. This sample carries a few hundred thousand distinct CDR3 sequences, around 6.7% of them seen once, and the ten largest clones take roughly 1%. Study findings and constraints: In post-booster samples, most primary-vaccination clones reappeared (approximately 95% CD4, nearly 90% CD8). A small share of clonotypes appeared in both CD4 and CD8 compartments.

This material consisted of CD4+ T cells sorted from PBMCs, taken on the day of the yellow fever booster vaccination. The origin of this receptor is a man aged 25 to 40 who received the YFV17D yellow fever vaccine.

The CDR3 protein is CSVGSSYNSPLHF. The CDR3 DNA is TGCAGCGTAGGGAGCTCCTATAATTCACCCCTCCACTTT. The gene calls are TRBV20-1 and TRBJ1-6; D is unclear. Per germline, CDR1 DFQATT and CDR2 SNEGSKA (reference sequence). This CDR3 has 13 residues.